Following are 15 T cell receptor beta chains from one sample sequenced in a study of blood T cell repertoires in COVID-19. Method: immunoSEQ multiplex PCR; TCRdb's copy keeps in-frame clones and lacks some. Here the sample spans about 270,000 clones, about four fifths being singletons. Specimen: peripheral blood. The receptors stem from a human donor with COVID-19, enrolled during active disease. The donor label of this sample is uncertain.

CDR3 sequence: CASSLASSYNEQFF. CDR3 coding DNA: TGCGCCAGCAGCTTAGCTAGCTCCTACAATGAGCAGTTCTTC. The genes are TRBV5-1 and TRBJ2-1, with D unclear. CDR1 is SGHRS, CDR2 YFSETQ, per germline. The CDR3 length is 14 residues. Trimming removed 2 bases at V and 0 bases at J, with 6 bases between.

CDR3 nucleotide sequence: TGTGCCACTGGAGGGGTGGACAATCAGCCCCAGCATTTT. Translated: CATGGVDNQPQHF. This chain uses TRBV19 with TRBJ1-5; the D gene is possibly TRBD1 (5 bases). Trimming left V 10 bases short and J 3 bases short, with 13 bases between. The CDR3 loop spans 13 amino acids. CDR1 and CDR2 from the germline V gene are LNHDA and SQIVND (reference sequence).

This clone appeared once. The chain employs TRBV27 and TRBJ1-6; 8 nucleotides align to TRBD1. J was trimmed by 3 bases and V by 0 bases; bases with no gene match: 7. The germline V gene has CDR1 MNHEY and CDR2 SMNVEV (reference sequence). This CDR3 has 18 residues. The CDR3 spells CASSLSVDRGRYNSPLHF. Written as DNA, the CDR3 is TGTGCCAGCAGTTTATCAGTCGACAGGGGCCGCTATAATTCACCCCTCCACTTT.

The rearrangement joins TRBV13 to TRBJ2-2; tentatively, D is TRBD2 (6 bases). The CDR3 contains 12 residues. Per germline, CDR1 PRHDT and CDR2 FYEKMQ (reference sequence). Trimming took 5 bases from V and 6 from J, leaving 7 bases between them. The CDR3 is CASSPGAGELFF. In nucleotides, the CDR3 is TGTGCCAGCAGCCCGGGGGCCGGGGAGCTGTTTTTT. Variable domain in full (rest from reference TRBV13 and TRBJ2-2): AAGVIQSPRHLIKEKRETATLKCYPIPRHDTVYWYQQGPGQDPQFLISFYEKMQSDKGSIPDRFSAQQFSDYHSELNMSSLELGDSALYFCASSPGAGELFFGEGSRLTVL.

This clone was recorded once. This rearrangement joins TRBV9 to TRBJ2-7, with 13 bases that match TRBD2. Trimming took 4 bases from V and 2 from J; bases not matched to a gene: 6. Germline CDR1 reads SGDLS; CDR2 reads YYNGEE. The CDR3 consists of 16 residues. The CDR3 is CASSQSGTSGTYEQYF. Here the CDR3 DNA reads TGTGCCAGCAGCCAGTCAGGGACTAGCGGGACCTACGAGCAGTACTTC.

The chain employs TRBV5-1 and TRBJ1-2, with 9 positions matching TRBD1. The CDR3 loop spans 15 amino acids. V dropped 0 bases and J dropped 2; count of bases not matched to a gene: 2. CDR1 and CDR2 from the germline V gene are SGHRS and YFSETQ. The DNA for the CDR3 is TGCGCCAGCAGCTTGGAGGGACAGGGCAACTATGGCTACACCTTC. Protein: CASSLEGQGNYGYTF.

As DNA, the CDR3 is TGTGCCAGCAGCCCCACCTGGGGACTCAGAAGGGGCACTGAAGCTTTCTTT. Amino acids: CASSPTWGLRRGTEAFF. The chain has TRBV9 and TRBJ1-1; perhaps TRBD1 as D (5 bases). The CDR3 runs 17 residues. CDR1 and CDR2 from the germline V gene are SGDLS and YYNGEE. The ends were cut back, 4 bases at V and 4 bases at J, with 23 bases in the middle.

This chain joins TRBV19 and TRBJ1-5; 8 bases are a match to TRBD1. The V gene end was trimmed by 4 bases and the J gene end by 7 bases; junction bases not matched to a gene: 3. CDR1 is LNHDA, CDR2 SQIVND, per germline (reference sequence). This CDR3 comprises 13 residues. CDR3 loop: CASSTRQGQPQHF. The CDR3 nucleotides are TGTGCCAGTAGTACCAGACAGGGGCAGCCCCAGCATTTT.

The chain has TRBV18 and TRBJ2-5; possible D gene TRBD2, 6 bases. V was clipped by 1 base and J by 4 bases, with 7 bases between them. This CDR3 spans 13 amino acids. From germline, CDR1 is KGHSH and CDR2 LQKENI. This CDR3 reads CASSPRAGETQYF. DNA for the CDR3: TGTGCCAGCTCACCACGAGCGGGAGAGACCCAGTACTTC.

The V call is TRBV20-1, the J call TRBJ2-2; 11 nucleotides agree with TRBD2. Germline V gene lookup returns CDR1 DFQATT and CDR2 SNEGSKA (reference sequence). CDR3 size: 15 residues. V gave up 3 bases and J gave up 5 bases; unmatched junction bases: 5. This CDR3 reads CSASYSGRGTGELFF. CDR3 in DNA: TGCAGTGCTAGTTATAGCGGGAGGGGAACCGGGGAGCTGTTTTTT.

The V call is TRBV5-1, the J call TRBJ1-1; 10 nucleotides align to TRBD1. CDR3 length equals 15 residues. Trimming cost V 4 bases and J 8 bases; bases outside gene matches: 11. CDR1 and CDR2 from the germline V gene are SGHRS and YFSETQ. The DNA for the CDR3 is TGCGCCAGCAGCCCGGGACAGGGGCGTCACAACGAAGCTTTCTTT. It codes for CASSPGQGRHNEAFF.

This chain uses TRBV6-5 with TRBJ2-5, with D tentatively TRBD2 (7 bases). Germline values: CDR1 MNHEY, CDR2 SVGAGI. The CDR3 is 16 residues long. Trimming removed 0 bases at V and 3 bases at J, with 14 bases between. The chain's CDR3 is CASSYSRGGSEETQYF. The DNA of the CDR3 is TGTGCCAGCAGTTACTCGAGGGGGGGTTCGGAAGAGACCCAGTACTTC.

This chain connects TRBV29-1 to TRBJ2-1, with 13 positions matching TRBD2. V trimming: 6 bases; J trimming: 3 bases; junction bases outside the gene matches: 2. The CDR3 has 14 residues. Germline CDR1 and CDR2: SQVTM and ANQGSEA. In DNA, the CDR3 is TGCAGCGTGGGGACTAGCGGGATCTACAATGAGCAGTTCTTC. Translation gives CSVGTSGIYNEQFF.

This clone occurred a few times. This rearrangement joins TRBV4-3 to TRBJ2-5; tentative D call: TRBD1 (5 bases). Germline loops: CDR1 LGHNA, CDR2 YSLEER. The V end lost 1 base, the J end lost 5 bases, and 11 bases lay between the germline ends. The CDR3 contains 14 residues. The CDR3 DNA reads as TGCGCCAGCAGCCAAGCGTGGGGCGAGGAGACCCAGTACTTC. This codes for CASSQAWGEETQYF.

The V and J genes are TRBV19 and TRBJ2-3; 8 nucleotides align to TRBD2. V trimming: 3 bases; J trimming: 2 bases; junction bases outside the gene matches: 10. CDR1 is LNHDA, CDR2 SQIVND, per germline (reference sequence). The CDR3 is 17 amino acids. The CDR3 region is CASSMSIIAGHTDTQYF. DNA for the CDR3: TGTGCCAGTAGTATGTCCATTATAGCGGGACACACAGATACGCAGTATTTT.